One and the same sample provided the 22 T cell receptor beta chains below, sequenced in a study of spatial heterogeneity in lung cancer. Via MiXCR, TCRdb re-called the 5' RACE reads, giving one row per CDR3 protein. Here the sample spans a few hundred distinct CDR3 sequences, approximately 51% being singletons. Regarding time point: sample taken at primary tumor resection. The sample here was normal lung tissue next to the tumor, taken at surgery. The source is a female donor with early-stage non-small cell lung cancer.

This clonotype showed up just a few times. Since it is a stray read in a library aimed at alpha chains, this beta chain has a size that is not meaningful. The rearrangement uses TRBV20-1 and TRBJ2-1, with 9 bases identical to TRBD2. V was pared by 4 bases and J by 7 bases, with 5 bases of the junction left unmatched. The CDR3 spans 13 residues. Germline V gene lookup returns CDR1 DFQATT and CDR2 SNEGSKA (reference sequence). This CDR3 reads CSATASGINEQFF. The CDR3 nucleotides read TGCAGTGCTACGGCTAGCGGGATAAATGAGCAGTTCTTC.

A note on this clonotype: This beta chain was picked up by a library intended for alpha chains and is off target, so its count carries little meaning. This sequence joins TRBV7-9 and TRBJ2-6, with D possibly being TRBD1 (5 bases). CDR1 and CDR2 (germline): SEHNR, FQNEAQ (reference sequence). This CDR3 is built from 15 residues. V was cut by 5 bases and J by 3 bases, with 11 bases left in between. CDR3 coding DNA: TGTGCCAGCAGCCTAACAAGGGGTGGGGCCAACGTCCTGACTTTC. This translates into CASSLTRGGANVLTF.

Turning to this clonotype: Found in a library prepared for alpha chains, this beta chain is an off-target read, and its abundance has little meaning. The chain combines TRBV29-1 with TRBJ2-3, with a possible D match to TRBD1 (6 bases). The CDR3 extends over 13 amino acids. Trimming took off 1 base at V and 3 bases at J, with 8 bases between the two ends. CDR1 is SQVTM and CDR2 is ANQGSEA in the germline V gene. The CDR3 sequence: CSVEGGRTDTQYF. The DNA for the CDR3 is TGCAGCGTTGAAGGGGGGCGAACAGATACGCAGTATTTT.

A remark on this clonotype: The library was built for alpha chains, so this beta chain is an off-target read and its size means little. This chain uses TRBV4-3 with TRBJ2-3; TRBD2 matches 14 bases. The CDR3 is made up of 19 amino acids. V was pared by 4 bases and J by 0 bases, with 9 bases of the junction left unmatched. CDR1 LGHNA and CDR2 YSLEER come from the germline V gene. The CDR3 DNA sequence: TGCGCCAGCAGCCCCTTGACTAGCGGGGGGGCCCTTAGCACAGATACGCAGTATTTT. Encoded protein: CASSPLTSGGALSTDTQYF.

As to this clonotype: This beta chain represents an off-target read in a library built for alpha chains; its size is of limited meaning. The chain has TRBV7-8 and TRBJ2-1; TRBD1 or TRBD2 may be the D gene (5 bases each). Germline V gene lookup returns CDR1 SGHVS and CDR2 FQNEAQ. The CDR3 runs to 16 residues. V was clipped by 2 bases and J by 0 bases, with 11 bases between them. The CDR3 DNA sequence: TGTGCCAGCAGCTTAATCCGGGACCACTCCTACAATGAGCAGTTCTTC. Translating it yields CASSLIRDHSYNEQFF.

Concerning this clonotype itself: Because the library targeted alpha chains, this beta chain is an off-target read whose size means little. The V gene is TRBV29-1, the J gene TRBJ2-1; 11 bases match TRBD2. This CDR3 is 14 amino acids long. Trimming cost V 6 bases and J 3 bases; bases outside gene matches: 4. Germline CDR1 and CDR2: SQVTM and ANQGSEA. The CDR3 DNA reads as TGCAGCGTCGTGACTAGCGGGGTCTACAATGAGCAGTTCTTC. Its translation: CSVVTSGVYNEQFF.

Comments on this clonotype: The library was designed around alpha chains, so this beta chain is a stray read whose abundance carries little weight. The chain links TRBV3-1 to TRBJ2-5; TRBD1 matches at 7 bases. Trimming removed 5 bases from V and 1 base from J; junction bases left unmatched: 1. The CDR3 covers 13 residues. Germline V gives CDR1 LGHDT, CDR2 YNNKEL (reference sequence). The CDR3 coding sequence is TGTGCCAGCAGCGGGACAGTCCAAGAGACCCAGTACTTC. Translated: CASSGTVQETQYF.

Details on this clonotype: This beta chain lies outside the target of a library built for alpha chains; its clone size means little. The V gene is TRBV12-3 or TRBV12-4, the J gene TRBJ2-3, with 11 bases aligning to TRBD2. This CDR3 is 15 amino acids long. With V trimmed by 3 bases and J by 6 bases, 5 bases remained unmatched. CDR3 coding DNA: TGTGCCAGCAGTTTTAGCGGGAGGGCCCCTGATACGCAGTATTTT. Translated, it gives CASSFSGRAPDTQYF.

This clonotype was detected only a few times. A library prepared for alpha chains yielded this beta chain as an off-target read; its size is of little meaning. The chain recombines TRBV7-2 with TRBJ2-1, with unresolved D. Trimming stripped 5 bases from V and 8 bases from J, with 10 bases between. The length of the CDR3 is 12 residues. Germline assignment: CDR1 SGHTA and CDR2 FQGNSA. The CDR3 loop is CASSLLKHEQFF. The DNA of the CDR3 is TGTGCCAGCAGCCTTCTGAAGCATGAGCAGTTCTTC.

On this clonotype: This beta chain came through as a stray read in a library set up for alpha chains, and its size says little. CDR3 DNA sequence: TGTGCCAGTAGTCCCATTCAGACCGAGAGCTCTGGAAACACCATATATTTT. Translated, it gives CASSPIQTESSGNTIYF. The V gene is TRBV19, the J gene TRBJ1-3; the D is unclear. The CDR3 has 17 residues. With 5 bases removed from V and 0 bases from J, the gap between germline ends came to 17 bases. Looked up from germline, CDR1 is LNHDA and CDR2 is SQIVND (reference sequence).

This clonotype was seen a handful of times. A library prepared for alpha chains yielded this beta chain as an off-target read; its size is of little meaning. The chain joins TRBV12-3 or TRBV12-4 to TRBJ1-1, with D maybe TRBD1 (6 bases). CDR3 length: 15 amino acids. V was pared by 2 bases and J by 2 bases, with 12 bases between. This CDR3 reads CASSLRDTLNTEAFF. The CDR3 nucleotides read TGTGCCAGCAGTTTAAGGGACACCTTAAACACTGAAGCTTTCTTT.

Concerning this clonotype: For a library built for alpha chains, this beta chain is a stray read; little rests on its size. The genes are TRBV13 and TRBJ1-1; TRBD1 is a possible D gene (6 bases). This CDR3 spans 14 amino acids. From germline, CDR1 is PRHDT and CDR2 FYEKMQ (reference sequence). V gave up 6 bases and J gave up 5 bases, with 16 bases separating them. The CDR3 spells CASRLKGGRTEAFF. The CDR3 DNA is TGTGCCAGCAGATTAAAGGGGGGTAGAACTGAAGCTTTCTTT.

This clonotype was picked up a small number of times. Being off target in a library aimed at alpha chains, this beta chain has a size of little meaning. The chain is built from TRBV2 and TRBJ2-1; 10 nucleotides align to TRBD2. J gave up 1 base and V 7 bases, and 1 base lay outside the gene matches. The CDR3 runs 14 residues. Germline values: CDR1 SNHLY, CDR2 FYNNEI. The CDR3 DNA sequence: TGTGCCAGCACACTAGCGGGGTCCTACAATGAGCAGTTCTTC. It encodes CASTLAGSYNEQFF.

To note about this clonotype: Being off target in a library aimed at alpha chains, this beta chain has a size of little meaning. The genes are TRBV7-8 and TRBJ2-3, with 10 bases fitting TRBD2. V shed 2 bases and J 6 bases; nucleotides not matched to a gene: 8. Germline V gene lookup returns CDR1 SGHVS and CDR2 FQNEAQ. The CDR3 spans 16 residues. CDR3: CASSLYLAGALDTQYF. The CDR3 DNA is TGTGCCAGCAGCTTATACCTAGCGGGGGCTCTGGATACGCAGTATTTT. Combining the CDR3 with reference TRBV7-8 and TRBJ2-3 gives the whole variable domain GAGVSQSPRYKVAKRGQDVALRCDPISGHVSLFWYQQALGQGPEFLTYFQNEAQLDKSGLPSDRFFAERPEGSVSTLKIQRTQQEDSAVYLCASSLYLAGALDTQYFGPGTRLTVL.

Regarding this clonotype: Little can be read into the size of this beta chain, an off-target read in a library designed for alpha chains. The chain has TRBV28 and TRBJ2-7; the match to TRBD1 covers 10 bases. Per germline, CDR1 MDHEN and CDR2 SYDVKM. The CDR3 is made up of 15 amino acids. The V and J ends lost 6 bases and 4 bases, in that order; junction bases with no gene match: 9. The DNA of the CDR3 is TGTGCCAGCAGCTCCGGGACAGGGGTTTCATACGAGCAGTACTTC. It is translated as CASSSGTGVSYEQYF.

A remark on this clonotype: With the library built for alpha chains, this beta chain is off target and its frequency is not meaningful. The rearrangement uses TRBV10-3 and TRBJ2-2; tentative D call: TRBD2 (6 bases). Between the trimmed V and J ends, which lost 6 bases and 4 bases, there was a span of 21 bases. In germline, CDR1 is ENHRY, CDR2 SYGVKD. The CDR3 has 17 residues. CDR3 nucleotide sequence: TGTGCCATCAGGAATCTTCAGCGGGCCCTGGGCACCGGGGAGCTGTTTTTT. Its protein is CAIRNLQRALGTGELFF.

A note on this clonotype: This beta chain was picked up by a library intended for alpha chains and is off target, so its count carries little meaning. V usage is TRBV10-3 and J usage is TRBJ2-3; TRBD1 or TRBD2 may be the D gene (5 bases each). The CDR3 covers 14 residues. Deletions cut 7 bases from V and 2 bases from J, with 13 bases between. Looked up from germline, CDR1 is ENHRY and CDR2 is SYGVKD. CDR3 sequence reads: CAINSLGTTDTQYF. CDR3 nucleotides: TGTGCCATCAACAGCCTCGGGACCACAGATACGCAGTATTTT.

Of note for this clonotype: This beta chain lies outside the target of a library built for alpha chains; its clone size means little. J is TRBJ2-4 and V is TRBV4-2; the D gene is possibly TRBD2 (7 bases). Germline CDR1 LGHNA, CDR2 YNFKEQ. Trimming stripped 2 bases from V and 2 bases from J, with 13 bases between. The CDR3 has 16 residues. CDR3 in amino acids: CASSQSGEGTKNIQYF. Written as DNA, the CDR3 is TGTGCCAGCAGCCAATCAGGGGAGGGGACCAAAAACATTCAGTACTTC.

Details on this clonotype: The size of this beta chain means little, since it is a stray read in a library made for alpha chains. V usage is TRBV3-1 and J usage is TRBJ1-5; D is uncertain. This CDR3 region has 13 residues. The germline gives CDR1 LGHDT, CDR2 YNNKEL (reference sequence). With 4 bases removed from V and 6 bases from J, the gap between germline ends came to 10 bases. This CDR3 is CASSPTLGQPQHF. DNA for the CDR3: TGTGCCAGCAGCCCGACCTTAGGTCAGCCCCAGCATTTT.

On this clonotype: This beta chain appears as a stray read in a library generated for alpha chains; its size is not informative. The rearrangement links TRBV12-3 or TRBV12-4 to TRBJ1-1; D uncertain. Trimming stripped 4 bases from V and 4 bases from J, with 13 bases between. The CDR3 contains 14 residues. CDR3 nucleotide sequence: TGTGCCAGCAGTTCCCCTGAGGGCGGCACTGAAGCTTTCTTT. Its protein is CASSSPEGGTEAFF.

Turning to this clonotype: In a library made to pick up alpha chains, this beta chain is a stray read with a size that means little. V is TRBV7-6 and J is TRBJ2-3; D gene ambiguous. The CDR3 consists of 13 residues. CDR1 and CDR2 from the germline V gene are SGHVS and FNYEAQ. The V gene lost 4 bases and the J gene lost 4 bases, with 9 bases spanning the gap. CDR3 sequence: CASSYPGADTQYF. The CDR3 DNA sequence: TGTGCCAGCAGCTACCCGGGTGCAGATACGCAGTATTTT.

Worth noting for this clonotype: The library was prepared for alpha chains; this beta chain is a stray read, so its frequency means little. This chain links TRBV29-1 with TRBJ1-4; the D gene is possibly TRBD1 (5 bases). The V end lost 6 bases, the J end lost 7 bases, and 12 bases lay between the germline ends. Germline V gene data show CDR1 as SQVTM and CDR2 as ANQGSEA. The CDR3 spans 12 residues. DNA for the CDR3: TGCAGCGTACGGCAGGGTGGTGAAAAACTGTTTTTT. It encodes CSVRQGGEKLFF.